Listed here is a single T cell receptor beta chain. The target antigen is unknown. The data originate from a study of T cell responses to AZD1222 COVID-19 vaccine. The CDR3 is 16 residues long. Trimming took 1 base from V and 0 from J, leaving 12 bases between them. Germline V gene lookup returns CDR1 MGHDK and CDR2 SYGVNS. Findings of the study overall: Spike-specific TCR breadth and depth went up after people got two AZD1222 doses. Clonal diversity was possibly underestimated, and white British individuals and females predominated among donors.

TCRdb's table, derived via immunoSEQ multiplex PCR, lists solely in-frame clones and lacks some. Among some 150,000 clones listed, 65% to 90% were seen once. The chain joins TRBV25-1 to TRBJ1-1; tentative D call: TRBD1 (5 bases). The starting material was peripheral blood, obtained 28 days after the second dose of the MenACWY control vaccine. The TCR sequence derives from an adult who received the MenACWY meningococcal vaccine as a control. The CDR3 DNA is TGTGCCAGCAGTGAATCTCTCGCAGGGATGAACACTGAAGCTTTCTTT. Translating gives CASSESLAGMNTEAFF.